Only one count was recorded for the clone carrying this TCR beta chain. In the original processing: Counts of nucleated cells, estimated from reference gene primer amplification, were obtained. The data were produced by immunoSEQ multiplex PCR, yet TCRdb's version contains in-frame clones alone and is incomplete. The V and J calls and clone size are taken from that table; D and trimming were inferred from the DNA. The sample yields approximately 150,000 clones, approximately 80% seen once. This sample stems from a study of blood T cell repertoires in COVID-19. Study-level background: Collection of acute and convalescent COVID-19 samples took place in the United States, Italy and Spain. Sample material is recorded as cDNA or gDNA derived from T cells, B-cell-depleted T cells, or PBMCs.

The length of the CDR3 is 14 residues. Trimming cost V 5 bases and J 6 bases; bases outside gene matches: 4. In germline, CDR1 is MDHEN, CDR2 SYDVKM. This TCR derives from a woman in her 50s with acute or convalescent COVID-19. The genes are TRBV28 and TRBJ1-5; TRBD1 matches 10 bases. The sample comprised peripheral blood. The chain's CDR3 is CASSVTGGGQPQHF. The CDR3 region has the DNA TGTGCCAGCAGTGTGACAGGGGGCGGTCAGCCCCAGCATTTT. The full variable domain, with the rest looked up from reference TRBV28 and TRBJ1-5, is DVKVTQSSRYLVKRTGEKVFLECVQDMDHENMFWYRQDPGLGLRLIYFSYDVKMKEKGDIPEGYSVSREKKERFSLILESASTNQTSMYLCASSVTGGGQPQHFGDGTRLSIL.